The rows below give T cell receptor beta chains drawn from one sample of a study of T cell repertoires in cytomegalovirus infection. MiXCR, applied by TCRdb to the reads, yields one record per CDR3 protein. The sample has 350,000 to 550,000 distinct CDR3 sequences, approximately 30% seen once. What was sequenced was PBMCs. Receptors were obtained from a human donor in good health (CMV status not recorded). Some clones in this sample may be carry-over from other donors' samples. The CDR3 runs from the conserved cysteine through the conserved F or W. A D gene is named only where the DNA matches it firmly. Clone size is given for some rows only: seen once, a few or many times, or a class if the clone is expanded.

TRBJ1-1 NA NA TRBV10-3 TGTGCCATCAGTGAGTCTAATCGGGTCCAGAACACTGAATCTTTCTTT CAISESNRVQNTESFF
TRBJ2-7 TRBD2 few TRBV11-2 TGTGCCAGCAGTCCGAGCGGGGCCCGCTCCTACGAGCAGTACTTC CASSPSGARSYEQYF
TRBJ2-5 TRBD1 many TRBV4-1 TGCGCCAGCAGCGCACCCACAGGGGACGGGGAGACCCAGTACTTC CASSAPTGDGETQYF
TRBJ2-5 TRBD2 few TRBV10-3 TGTGCCATCAGTGAGTCGGAGACTAGCGGGGGGCAAGAGACCCAGTACTTC CAISESETSGGQETQYF
TRBJ2-7 NA NA TRBV29-1 TGCAGCGTTGGGGATCAGGGCAACGAGCAGTACTTC CSVGDQGNEQYF
TRBJ2-7 NA NA TRBV7-2 TGTGCCAGCAGACCCGGGAACCCCTACGAGCAGTACTTC CASRPGNPYEQYF
TRBJ1-1 NA few TRBV6-2/TRBV6-3 TGTGCCAGCAGTTATCGCGGGGCGAACACTGAAGCTTTCTTT CASSYRGANTEAFF
TRBJ2-2 NA NA TRBV6-2/TRBV6-3 TGTGCCAGCAGGCGCATCGGGGTCGGAACAACGAACACCGGGGAGCTGTTTTTT CASRRIGVGTTNTGELFF
TRBJ1-2 NA NA TRBV7-9 TGTGCCAGCAGCTTAGATATTCCTTATGGCTACACCTTC CASSLDIPYGYTF
TRBJ2-3 NA NA TRBV19 TGTGCCAGTAGTATATTTAGGGGGGGCGGCACAGATACGCAGTATTTT CASSIFRGGGTDTQYF
TRBJ1-1 TRBD1 once TRBV20-1 TGCAGTGCTACTCCCGGGACAGTGAACACTGAAGCTTTCTTT CSATPGTVNTEAFF
TRBJ2-1 NA NA TRBV30 TGTGCCTGGAGTGTATGGCGGGGTAGGAATGAGCAGTTCTTC CAWSVWRGRNEQFF
TRBJ2-1 NA NA TRBV4-3 TGCGCCAGCAGCCAAGGGCAAGGGACTGCAGGGGGGCGGCAGTTCTTC CASSQGQGTAGGRQFF
TRBJ2-7 NA few TRBV6-5 TGTGCCAGAAAGGACGAGCAGTACTTC CARKDEQYF
TRBJ2-5 TRBD2 NA TRBV20-1 TGCAGTACCCCATCCGGGGGGGAGACCCAGAACTTC CSTPSGGETQNF
TRBJ2-5 TRBD2 many TRBV7-2 TGTGCCAGCAGCTTAGTAGCGGGGGAAGAGACCCAGTACTTC CASSLVAGEETQYF
TRBJ2-1 TRBD2 NA TRBV7-8 TGTGCCACCCTCCTTCTGTGGCGGGGGGGGGTCTACAATGAGCAGTTCTTC CATLLLWRGGVYNEQFF
TRBJ2-1 TRBD2 few TRBV6-2/TRBV6-3 TGTGCCAGCAGTTACTCGGGGTTGGGGACTAGCTTATACAATGAGCAGTTCTTC CASSYSGLGTSLYNEQFF
TRBJ1-2 NA NA TRBV7-2 TGTGCCAGCAGCTTAGCGGCGGGGAATTACTATGGCTACACCTTC CASSLAAGNYYGYTF
TRBJ2-2 NA NA TRBV5-4 TGTGCCAGCAGCTTAGGGGGGCGATCGGACACCGGGGAGCTGTTTTTT CASSLGGRSDTGELFF
TRBJ2-1 NA NA TRBV19 TGTGCCAGTAGCTATAGCTCCTACAATGAGCAGTTCTTC CASSYSSYNEQFF
TRBJ2-7 TRBD1 NA TRBV19 TGTGCCAGTAGTCTCCGGGACAGCTCCTACGAGCATTACTTC CASSLRDSSYEHYF
TRBJ1-2 TRBD1 NA TRBV20-1 TGCAGTGACGCGGGACAGGGAAACTATGGCTACACCTTC CSDAGQGNYGYTF
TRBJ1-5 NA few TRBV6-2/TRBV6-3 TGTGCCAGCAGACGGGGCATAAATCAGCCCCAGCATTTT CASRRGINQPQHF
TRBJ1-4 TRBD1 many TRBV28 TGTGCCAGCAGTTCCACGGACAGGCGCATTTTTGAAAAACTGTTTTTT CASSSTDRRIFEKLFF
TRBJ2-7 NA NA TRBV6-6 TGTGCCAGCTGGGCAGGGATAAGCTCCTACGAGCAGTACTTC CASWAGISSYEQYF
TRBJ2-5 TRBD1 NA TRBV5-8 TGTGCCAGCAGCTTCAGGGGGCTGACACTGAAAGAGACCCAGTACTTC CASSFRGLTLKETQYF
TRBJ1-1 NA NA TRBV11-1 TGTGCCAGCAGCGCAACGACAGTGAACACTGAAGCTTTCTTT CASSATTVNTEAFF
TRBJ2-1 TRBD2 many TRBV7-6 TGTGCCAGCAGCTCATACACCCTGGGACTAGCGGGGGGCAATGAGCAGTTCTTC CASSSYTLGLAGGNEQFF
TRBJ1-2 NA many TRBV7-8 TGTGCCAGCAGCTCCAGACCCGGGACAACTAACTATGGCTACACCTTC CASSSRPGTTNYGYTF
TRBJ2-1 NA NA TRBV7-9 TGTGCCAGCAGCTCCACGAGACGGGGAGATGAGCAGTTCTTC CASSSTRRGDEQFF
TRBJ1-5 NA NA TRBV6-2/TRBV6-3 TGTGCCAGCAGCCCACCATCGGAAGTCAATCAGCCCCAGCATTTT CASSPPSEVNQPQHF
TRBJ1-1 TRBD1 NA TRBV4-2 TGTGCCAGCAGCCAACCCGCTAGGCAGGGGGCTCTGAACACTGAAGCTTTCTTT CASSQPARQGALNTEAFF
TRBJ1-2 NA NA TRBV6-4 TGTGCCAGCAGTGATCACTTGGGCTACACCTTC CASSDHLGYTF
TRBJ2-2 NA NA TRBV2 TGTGCCAACTCCCGGGCCTTAAACACCGGGGAGCTGTTTTTT CANSRALNTGELFF
TRBJ2-1 NA few TRBV11-3 TGTGCCAGCAGCTTAGGGAGGTCTGTGGTGCTCGATGAGCAGTTCTTC CASSLGRSVVLDEQFF
TRBJ1-1 NA few TRBV6-2/TRBV6-3 TGTGCCAGCAGAGCCGGGGCACAGCACACTGAAGCTTTCTTT CASRAGAQHTEAFF
TRBJ2-5 NA few TRBV7-3 TGTGCCAGCAGCTTAAAGGGGGGTAGGGAAGAGACCCAGTACTTC CASSLKGGREETQYF
TRBJ2-1 TRBD2 NA TRBV24-1 TGTGCCACCAGTGATATGACTAGCGGGGGGGCTAGGTGGAATGAGCAGTTCTTC CATSDMTSGGARWNEQFF
TRBJ2-7 TRBD1 many TRBV20-1 TGCAGTGCAAGACAGGGCGCCTACGAGCAGTACTTC CSARQGAYEQYF
TRBJ2-1 TRBD2 many TRBV7-2 TGTGCCAGCAGCTTAGAGCGGGGACTTTACAATGAGCAGTTCTTC CASSLERGLYNEQFF
TRBJ2-5 NA NA TRBV10-3 TGTGCCATCAGTGGAAGAGACACCGGCCAAGAGACCCAGTACTTC CAISGRDTGQETQYF
TRBJ2-3 TRBD2 once TRBV3-1 TGTGCCAGCAGCCAAGATTACCCGGGACTAGCGGGGGCACGCGGCGGTACGCAGTATTTT CASSQDYPGLAGARGGTQYF
TRBJ1-2 TRBD1 few TRBV28 TGTGCCAGCACCCGATCTGGACAGGCTCTCTATGGCTACACCTTC CASTRSGQALYGYTF